These T cell receptor beta chains were read from a single sample in a study of cytotoxic CD8 clonotypes in ibrutinib-treated CLL. Some clones are missing from TCRdb's copy, which holds only in-frame ones; the method was immunoSEQ multiplex PCR. Of 150,000 or so clones listed, 76% are singletons. The specimen comprised PBMCs, sampled after 24 months of ibrutinib treatment. These receptors all stem from a human donor with chronic lymphocytic leukemia. Both conserved end residues are part of each CDR3.

v_gene: TRBV28
len: 15
CDR3aa: CASSLTGRARYEQYF

v_gene: TRBV27
len: 15
CDR3aa: CASSLSGHRNQPQHF

v_gene: TRBV5-8
len: 16
CDR3aa: CASSTGRPQQRGEQFF

v_gene: TRBV18
len: 15
CDR3aa: CASSPGFGRGDTQYF

v_gene: TRBV20-1
len: 11
CDR3aa: CSAPHPGGYTF

v_gene: TRBV4-3
len: 14
CDR3aa: CASSQEARQATQYF

v_gene: TRBV9
len: 12
CDR3aa: CASSRRGTEQFF

v_gene: TRBV27
len: 17
CDR3aa: CASSSLHRGENQETQYF

v_gene: TRBV7-9
len: 15
CDR3aa: CASSQGQGRGTEAFF

v_gene: TRBV28
len: 13
CDR3aa: CASSYYRGNEQFF

v_gene: TRBV7-9
len: 15
CDR3aa: CASSHPSGSYNEQFF

v_gene: TRBV5-5
len: 14
CDR3aa: CASTSRDISYEQYF

v_gene: TRBV19
len: 14
CDR3aa: CASSIPGRTYEQYF

v_gene: TRBV5-4
len: 14
CDR3aa: CASSSSGSSYEQYF

v_gene: TRBV29-1
len: 11
CDR3aa: CSVRTGDGYTF

v_gene: TRBV2
len: 13
CDR3aa: CASARGFGQPQHF

v_gene: TRBV18
len: 13
CDR3aa: CASSYHPAGGYTF

v_gene: TRBV30
len: 15
CDR3aa: CAWSVQGVGNQPQHF

v_gene: TRBV2
len: 13
CDR3aa: CASRRTSTDTQYF

v_gene: TRBV6-5
len: 14
CDR3aa: CASRRGQGVSEAFF

v_gene: TRBV19
len: 13
CDR3aa: CASRKRRDTEAFF

v_gene: TRBV7-2
len: 16
CDR3aa: CASSPARDRASYEQYF

v_gene: TRBV28
len: 14
CDR3aa: CASSLGVPRGGYTF

v_gene: TRBV19
len: 14
CDR3aa: CASSISRANEKLFF

v_gene: TRBV30
len: 12
CDR3aa: CAWSRSNTEAFF

v_gene: TRBV9
len: 16
CDR3aa: CASSARQGAVGTEAFF

v_gene: TRBV6-5
len: 13
CDR3aa: CASSSAGGETQYF

v_gene: TRBV4-1
len: 17
CDR3aa: CASSQTLRTTNSYEQYF

v_gene: TRBV27
len: 14
CDR3aa: CASRQWGVGQPQHF

v_gene: TRBV6-5
len: 13
CDR3aa: CASSLDMYNEQFF

v_gene: TRBV7-2
len: 12
CDR3aa: CASSSNWPPLHF

v_gene: TRBV28
len: 13
CDR3aa: CASRGPNTDTQYF

v_gene: TRBV28
len: 16
CDR3aa: CASSPGTGWGESPLHF

v_gene: TRBV5-4
len: 16
CDR3aa: CASSLGRASGRVEQFF

v_gene: TRBV28
len: 14
CDR3aa: CASSSGTVGGKLFF

v_gene: TRBV19
len: 12
CDR3aa: CASTSGTGELFF

v_gene: TRBV9
len: 14
CDR3aa: CASSVGDPTYEQYF

v_gene: TRBV4-3
len: 16
CDR3aa: CASSPRGTGYTDTQYF

v_gene: TRBV7-8
len: 16
CDR3aa: CASSPGLAGPYNEQFF

v_gene: TRBV7-9
len: 11
CDR3aa: CASSLRDTQYF

v_gene: TRBV29-1
len: 11
CDR3aa: CSVVGAHEAFF

v_gene: TRBV2
len: 14
CDR3aa: CASSEGAGGNGYTF

v_gene: TRBV18
len: 15
CDR3aa: CASSPTGLAGYEQFF

v_gene: TRBV7-3
len: 16
CDR3aa: CASSLGPTGASNEQFF

v_gene: TRBV7-3
len: 14
CDR3aa: CASSLTDRGDEQYF

v_gene: TRBV5-1
len: 15
CDR3aa: CASSLEVRPPYGYTF

v_gene: TRBV5-6
len: 12
CDR3aa: CASSLGWETQYF

v_gene: TRBV6-1
len: 14
CDR3aa: CASNGPPRPYEQYF

v_gene: TRBV7-2
len: 15
CDR3aa: CASSRSGYYTDTQYF